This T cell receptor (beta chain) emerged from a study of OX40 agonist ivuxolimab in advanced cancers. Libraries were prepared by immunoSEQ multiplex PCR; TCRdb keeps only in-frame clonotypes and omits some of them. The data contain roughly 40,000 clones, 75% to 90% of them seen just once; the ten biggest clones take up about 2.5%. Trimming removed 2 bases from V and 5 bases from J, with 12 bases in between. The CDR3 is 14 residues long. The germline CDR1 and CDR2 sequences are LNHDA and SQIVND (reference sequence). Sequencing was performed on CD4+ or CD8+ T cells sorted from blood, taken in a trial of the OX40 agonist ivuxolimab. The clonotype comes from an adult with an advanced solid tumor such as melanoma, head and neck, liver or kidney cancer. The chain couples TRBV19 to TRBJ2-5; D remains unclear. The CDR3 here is CASSILGDSETQYF. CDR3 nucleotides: TGTGCCAGTAGTATACTAGGCGATTCGGAGACCCAGTACTTC. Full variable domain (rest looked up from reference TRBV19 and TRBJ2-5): DGGITQSPKYLFRKEGQNVTLSCEQNLNHDAMYWYRQDPGQGLRLIYYSQIVNDFQKGDIAEGYSVSREKKESFPLTVTSAQKNPTAFYLCASSILGDSETQYFGPGTRLLVL.